This T cell receptor (beta chain) was recovered during a study of spatial heterogeneity in lung cancer. Overall study: Compared with alpha-chain sequences, beta-chain sequences were consistently detected in greater numbers.

TCRdb re-called the 5' RACE reads with MiXCR, one entry per CDR3 protein. Found here are around 87,000 distinct CDR3 sequences, approximately 12% of them singletons; the top ten hold roughly 41%. Stated time point: sample taken at primary tumor resection. The sequenced material consisted of unsorted whole RNA from tumor, nontumor lung or frozen PBMC. The V and J ends lost 4 bases and 0 bases respectively, with 11 bases between them. Germline lookup yields CDR1 SGHNT and CDR2 YYREEE (reference sequence). This CDR3 is 15 amino acids long. This specimen was PBMCs, taken at surgery. This sequence was found in a male donor with early-stage non-small cell lung cancer. The chain carries TRBV5-4 and TRBJ1-3; weak D call: TRBD1 (5 bases). CDR3 DNA: TGTGCCAGCAGCCTCCCCACAGGCTCTGGAAACACCATATATTTT. Translation gives CASSLPTGSGNTIYF.